The rows below give T cell receptor beta chains drawn from one sample of a study of blood T cells in healthy people across ages. TCRdb passed the 5' RACE reads through MiXCR, listing each CDR3 protein once. The data contain approximately 1.5 million distinct CDR3 sequences, roughly 32% of them seen just once; the ten biggest clones take up approximately 10%. Material: blood. The receptors originated from a woman aged 25-40 years in good health. The CDR3 runs from the conserved cysteine through the conserved F or W. A D gene is named only where the DNA matches it firmly. Clone size is given for some rows only: seen once, a few or many times, or a class if the clone is expanded.

d_call j_call clone_size v_call cdr3_nt cdr3_aa
TRBD1 TRBJ2-1 . TRBV7-9 TGTGCCAGCAGCTCAGGGGGTTTAGGGAATGAGCAGTTCTTC CASSSGGLGNEQFF
TRBD1 TRBJ1-1 . TRBV28 TGTGCCAGCAAGGGGGCGGGACTAAGAGGCACTGAAGCTTTCTTT CASKGAGLRGTEAFF
. TRBJ2-7 . TRBV11-3 TGTGCCAGCAGCCCCCGAATAGGGCAGGGGAGTGGCTACGAGCAGTACTTC CASSPRIGQGSGYEQYF
TRBD1 TRBJ2-3 . TRBV24-1 TGTGCCACCAGTGACGGACAGGCTCCTTACACAGATACGCAGTATTTT CATSDGQAPYTDTQYF
TRBD1 TRBJ1-6 . TRBV20-1 TGCAGTGCTAGGCCAGGGGGCGCGGGGAATTCACCCCTCCACTTT CSARPGGAGNSPLHF
. TRBJ2-1 . TRBV20-1 TGCAGTGCTAGTAGGAGCATCAATGAGCAGTTCTTC CSASRSINEQFF
TRBD2 TRBJ2-3 few TRBV20-1 TGCAGTGCTAGGGGCGTTGGACTAGCGCCTAGCACAGATACGCAGTATTTT CSARGVGLAPSTDTQYF
. TRBJ1-1 few TRBV7-9 TGTGCCAGCAGCTTAGAGGGGTATGCTGAAGCTTTCTTT CASSLEGYAEAFF
. TRBJ1-1 . TRBV5-1 TGCGCCAGCAGCCCCGGTGGAGGGGGGAGCACTGAAGCTTTCTTT CASSPGGGGSTEAFF
. TRBJ2-2 . TRBV13 TGTGCCAGCAGCCTCAGTGGAAACGCGAACACCGGGGAGCTGTTTTTT CASSLSGNANTGELFF
. TRBJ2-7 . TRBV28 TGTGCCAGCAGTTTAATAGACAGGCGCGCCTACGAGCAGTACTTC CASSLIDRRAYEQYF
TRBD2 TRBJ2-1 few TRBV20-1 TGCAGTGCTATGTCTAGCGGACCAAGCTCCTACAATGAGCAGTTCTTC CSAMSSGPSSYNEQFF
. TRBJ2-1 . TRBV25-1 TGTGCCAGCAGTGACCCGGTTAGACGCAGTGGGCAGTTCTTC CASSDPVRRSGQFF
TRBD2 TRBJ2-1 . TRBV9 TGTGCCAGCAGCGTAGATAGCGGGGACTACAATGAGCAGTTCTTC CASSVDSGDYNEQFF
TRBD2 TRBJ2-7 once TRBV6-2/TRBV6-3 TGTGCCAGCAGTTACGCGACGGCGGGAGATGGGCAGCAGTACTTC CASSYATAGDGQQYF
. TRBJ2-5 few TRBV4-2 TGTGCCAGCAGCTCCCTTGGGGAAGAGACCCAGTACTTC CASSSLGEETQYF
TRBD1 TRBJ1-6 . TRBV6-1 TGTGCCAGCAGTGAAACAGGGGGGATTTCACCCCTCCACTTT CASSETGGISPLHF
. TRBJ1-2 few TRBV27 TGTGCCAGCAGTTTTCAGGGGACGGATGGCTACACCTTC CASSFQGTDGYTF
. TRBJ1-2 . TRBV6-1 TGTGCCAGCACGGCCGCTTCGAACGGTGGCTACACCTTC CASTAASNGGYTF
. TRBJ2-7 . TRBV6-1 TGTGCCAGCAGTGAACTAGGACTCTACGAGCAGTACTTC CASSELGLYEQYF
TRBD1 TRBJ2-7 . TRBV27 TGTGCCAGCAGCACAACCGGGACAGTTCCGCCCTACGAGCAGTACTTC CASSTTGTVPPYEQYF
TRBD1 TRBJ1-2 few TRBV6-1 TGTGCCAGCAGTGACCCCGGACAGGCTCCCTATGGCTACACCTTC CASSDPGQAPYGYTF
. TRBJ2-3 . TRBV6-6 TGTGCCAGCAGTTACTCGGGAAGGGGGAGCACAGATACGCAGTATTTT CASSYSGRGSTDTQYF
TRBD2 TRBJ2-7 . TRBV27 TGTGCCAGCAGGCAGACTAGCGGGAGGGAAAACTTC CASRQTSGRENF
. TRBJ2-7 . TRBV5-6 TGTGCCAGCACCTTTTCCCAGGCAGACTACGAGCAGTACTTC CASTFSQADYEQYF
. TRBJ2-5 many TRBV20-1 TGCAGTGCTAGTTTAGAAGAGACCCAGTACTTC CSASLEETQYF
. TRBJ2-5 few TRBV10-1 TGCGCCAGCAGTGGGGGCGGACAGCAAGAGACCCAGTACTTC CASSGGGQQETQYF
. TRBJ1-2 many TRBV30 TGTGCCTGGAGTAATCTTGTGGATGGCTACACCTTC CAWSNLVDGYTF
. TRBJ1-2 few TRBV5-1 TGCGCCAGCAGCCTGGCGGGAGTTGAGGGCTACACCTTC CASSLAGVEGYTF
TRBD2 TRBJ2-5 few TRBV2 TGTGCCAGCAGAGGGACTAGCGGGGGTAAAGAGACCCAGTACTTC CASRGTSGGKETQYF
. TRBJ2-7 few TRBV28 TGTGCCAGCAGTAGCTCAGTCTTCGGCTACGAGCAGTACTTC CASSSSVFGYEQYF
TRBD2 TRBJ2-1 . TRBV4-2 TGTGCCAGCAGTCAAGTGGTGACTAGCGGGGGGGCGGGAAATGAGCAGTTCTTC CASSQVVTSGGAGNEQFF
TRBD1 TRBJ1-1 . TRBV12-3/TRBV12-4 TGTGCCAGCAGTCCCACAGGGGGTGGTTTGGAAGCTTTCTTT CASSPTGGGLEAFF
TRBD1 TRBJ1-1 . TRBV7-3 TGTGCCAGCAGCGGACAGGGGACGGACACTGAAGCTTTCTTT CASSGQGTDTEAFF
TRBD1 TRBJ2-1 few TRBV27 TGTGCCAGCAGTTCCGGGACAGGGGGGATTGAGCAGTTCTTC CASSSGTGGIEQFF
. TRBJ2-1 few TRBV28 TGTGCCAGCAGTTTATCCATCGAGGCGGGGTACAATGAGCAGTTCTTC CASSLSIEAGYNEQFF
. TRBJ1-2 few TRBV12-3/TRBV12-4 TGTGCCAGCAAGTGGTGGGCCGGGATAGGGAACTATGGCTACACTTTC CASKWWAGIGNYGYTF
. TRBJ2-1 few TRBV30 TGTGCCTGGTCTCTTAGCTCCTACAATGAGCAGTTCTTC CAWSLSSYNEQFF
. TRBJ2-7 few TRBV6-5 TGTGCCAGCAGACCACTGGGACAAGCCTACGAGCAGTACTTC CASRPLGQAYEQYF
TRBD2 TRBJ2-3 few TRBV27 TGTGCCAGCAGTTTAGAGGCTAGCGGGTGGGATACGCAGTATTTT CASSLEASGWDTQYF
. TRBJ1-1 few TRBV10-3 TGTGCCGTCGGACAGACAAACACTGAAGCTTTCTTT CAVGQTNTEAFF
TRBD2 TRBJ2-3 . TRBV20-1 TGCAGTGCTAGGACTAGCGGCTTGGCAGATACGCAGTATTTT CSARTSGLADTQYF
. TRBJ1-6 few TRBV5-1 TGCGCCAGCAGCTTGGAGGTTAGGGGGAATAATTCACCCCTCCACTTT CASSLEVRGNNSPLHF
TRBD1 TRBJ2-5 few TRBV5-6 TGTGCCAGCAGCCCCACCGGGACAGACAAGGCAGGGGAGACCCAGTACTTC CASSPTGTDKAGETQYF
. TRBJ2-2 once TRBV20-1 TGCAGTGCTAGACCGCTGGGGACCGGGGAGCTGTTTTTT CSARPLGTGELFF
. TRBJ2-5 few TRBV30 TGTGCCTGGAGTGCCGGACGGGAGACCCAGTACTTC CAWSAGRETQYF
TRBD1 TRBJ2-3 few TRBV28 TGTGCCAGCAGTTCAAGTGGAAGGGGGCACACAGATACGCAGTATTTT CASSSSGRGHTDTQYF
. TRBJ1-6 . TRBV6-2/TRBV6-3 TGTGCCAGCGTCTGGGACCTTTATAATTCACCCCTCCACTTT CASVWDLYNSPLHF
TRBD2 TRBJ2-1 . TRBV19 TGTGCCAGTGGGACTAGCGGGTGGAATGAGCAGTTCTTC CASGTSGWNEQFF
. TRBJ2-3 few TRBV7-3 TGTGCCAGCAGCTTTAGGGGAAGGAGGGGCACAGATACGCAGTATTTT CASSFRGRRGTDTQYF
. TRBJ2-1 . TRBV18 TGTGCCAGCTCACCTCAAAGGGGCAATGAGCAGTTCTTC CASSPQRGNEQFF
. TRBJ2-5 . TRBV20-1 TGCAGTGCTAGGACAGTCCAAGAGACCCAGTACTTC CSARTVQETQYF
TRBD1 TRBJ2-7 few TRBV2 TGTGCCAGCAGTGAACGGCAGGGGGCGGGGTTCAGGAAGTACTTC CASSERQGAGFRKYF
TRBD2 TRBJ2-1 . TRBV20-1 TGCAGTGCTGACTCCGGGACTAGCGGAGACAATGAGCAGTTCTTC CSADSGTSGDNEQFF